This record concerns one T cell receptor (beta chain) sequence. Its antigen is still unknown. A junction boundary mismatches the germline segment, possibly from a read error. This sample was included in a study of tumor and adjacent non-tumor tissue in lung cancer. Overall study context: On average, productive TCRbeta reads reached about 4.17 million per sample. Study results and caveats: Patients with more diverse tumor TCRs had worse survival. Compared with tumor, normal lung showed significantly lower TCR diversity. Top 100 clones took a larger repertoire share in normal lung.

This sample's RNA came from whole unsorted tissue. The normal lung tissue was taken more than 3 cm from the tumor edge. CDR3 length: 14 amino acids. Germline-derived CDR1 and CDR2 are LGHNA and YSLEER. TCRbeta libraries were built with three rounds of nested PCR, modified from ARM-PCR. TCRdb processed the multiplex PCR reads anew with MiXCR; each CDR3 protein has one entry. The data show approximately 77,000 distinct CDR3 sequences, with more than 80% seen just once and approximately 55% held by the top ten. This clonotype originated in a man aged 55 to 70 with non-small cell lung cancer. The source material was distant non-tumor lung tissue. J is TRBJ2-1 and V is TRBV4-3; D may match TRBD1 or TRBD2 (5 bases each). The chain's CDR3 is CAIGQDQGRDEHFF. CDR3 nucleotide sequence: TGCGCCATCGGCCAAGATCAGGGACGGGATGAGCACTTCTTC.